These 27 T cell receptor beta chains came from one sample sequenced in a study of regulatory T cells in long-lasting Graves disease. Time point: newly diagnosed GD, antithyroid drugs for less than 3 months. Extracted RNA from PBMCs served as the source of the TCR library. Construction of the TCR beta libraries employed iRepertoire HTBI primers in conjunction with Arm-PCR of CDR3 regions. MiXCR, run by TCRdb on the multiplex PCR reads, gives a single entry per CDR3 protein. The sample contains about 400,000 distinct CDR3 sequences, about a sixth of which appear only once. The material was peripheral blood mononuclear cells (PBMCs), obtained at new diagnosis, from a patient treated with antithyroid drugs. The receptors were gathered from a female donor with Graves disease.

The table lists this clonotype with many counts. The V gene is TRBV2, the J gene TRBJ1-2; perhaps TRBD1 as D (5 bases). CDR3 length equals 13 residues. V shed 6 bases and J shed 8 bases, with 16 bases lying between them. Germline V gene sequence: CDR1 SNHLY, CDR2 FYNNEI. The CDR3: CASRAQRDGGYTF. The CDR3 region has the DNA TGTGCCAGCAGGGCTCAAAGGGACGGCGGCTACACCTTC.

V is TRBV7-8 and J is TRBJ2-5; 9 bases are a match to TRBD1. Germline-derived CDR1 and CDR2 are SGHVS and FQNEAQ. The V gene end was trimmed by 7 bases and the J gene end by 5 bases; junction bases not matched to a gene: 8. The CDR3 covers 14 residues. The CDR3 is CASTGTGLFETQYF. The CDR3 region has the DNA TGTGCCAGCACCGGGACAGGGTTGTTTGAGACCCAGTACTTC.

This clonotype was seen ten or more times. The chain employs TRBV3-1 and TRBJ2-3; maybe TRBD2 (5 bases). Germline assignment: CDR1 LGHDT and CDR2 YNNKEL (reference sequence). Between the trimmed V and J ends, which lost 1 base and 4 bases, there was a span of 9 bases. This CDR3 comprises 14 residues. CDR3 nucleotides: TGTGCCAGCAGCCAAGGGACGAGGGCAGATACGCAGTATTTT. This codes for CASSQGTRADTQYF.

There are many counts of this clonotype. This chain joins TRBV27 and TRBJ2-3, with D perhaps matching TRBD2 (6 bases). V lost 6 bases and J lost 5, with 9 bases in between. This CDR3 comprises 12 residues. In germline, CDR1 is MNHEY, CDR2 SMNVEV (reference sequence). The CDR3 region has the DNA TGTGCCAGCAGAATAGCGGAAGATACGCAGTATTTT. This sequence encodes CASRIAEDTQYF.

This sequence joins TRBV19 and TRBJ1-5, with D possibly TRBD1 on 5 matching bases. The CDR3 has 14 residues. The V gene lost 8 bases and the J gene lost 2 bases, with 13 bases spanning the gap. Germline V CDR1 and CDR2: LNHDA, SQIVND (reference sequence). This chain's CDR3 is CASDKSGGNQPQHF. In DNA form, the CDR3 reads TGTGCCAGTGATAAATCGGGGGGCAATCAGCCCCAGCATTTT.

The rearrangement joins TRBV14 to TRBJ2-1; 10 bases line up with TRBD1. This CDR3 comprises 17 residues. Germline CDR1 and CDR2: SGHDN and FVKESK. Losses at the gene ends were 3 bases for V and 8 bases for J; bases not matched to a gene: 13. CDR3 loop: CASSHPDRGGLVDEQFF. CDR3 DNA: TGTGCCAGCAGCCACCCGGACAGGGGGGGACTGGTGGATGAGCAGTTCTTC.

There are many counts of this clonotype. CDR3 DNA sequence: TGTGCCAGCAGTCGGGGAGCATACAATGAGCAGTTCTTC. Protein product: CASSRGAYNEQFF. The gene calls are TRBV6-2 or TRBV6-3 and TRBJ2-1; possibly TRBD2 for D (5 bases). This CDR3 is 13 amino acids long. Germline V gene data show CDR1 as MNHEY and CDR2 as SVGEGT. V was clipped by 5 bases and J by 4 bases, with 9 bases between them.

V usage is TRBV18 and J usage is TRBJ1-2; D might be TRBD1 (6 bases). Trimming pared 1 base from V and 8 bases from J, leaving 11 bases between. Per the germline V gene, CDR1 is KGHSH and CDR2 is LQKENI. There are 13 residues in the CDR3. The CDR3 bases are TGTGCCAGCTCACCACTTGGGGGGGCCGGCTACACCTTC. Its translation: CASSPLGGAGYTF.

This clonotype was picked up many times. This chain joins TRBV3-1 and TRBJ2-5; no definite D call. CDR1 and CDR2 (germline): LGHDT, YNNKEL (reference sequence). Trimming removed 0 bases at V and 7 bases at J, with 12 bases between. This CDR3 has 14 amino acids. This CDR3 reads CASSQDLRLGTQYF. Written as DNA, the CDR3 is TGTGCCAGCAGCCAAGATCTCAGGTTGGGGACCCAGTACTTC.

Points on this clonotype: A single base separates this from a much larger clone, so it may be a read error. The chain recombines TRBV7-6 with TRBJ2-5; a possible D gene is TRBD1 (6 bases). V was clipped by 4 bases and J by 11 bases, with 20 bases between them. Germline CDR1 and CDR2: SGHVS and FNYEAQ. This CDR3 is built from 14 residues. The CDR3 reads CASSSNPDSNEQYF. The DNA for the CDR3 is TGTGCCAGCAGCTCCAATCCGGACAGCAATGAGCAGTACTTC.

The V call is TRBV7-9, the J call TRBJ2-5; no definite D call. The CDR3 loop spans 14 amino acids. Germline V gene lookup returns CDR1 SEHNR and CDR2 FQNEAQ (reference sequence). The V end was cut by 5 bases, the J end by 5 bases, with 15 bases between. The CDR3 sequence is CASSAGRGLETQYF. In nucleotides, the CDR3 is TGTGCCAGCAGCGCCGGACGAGGTTTGGAGACCCAGTACTTC.

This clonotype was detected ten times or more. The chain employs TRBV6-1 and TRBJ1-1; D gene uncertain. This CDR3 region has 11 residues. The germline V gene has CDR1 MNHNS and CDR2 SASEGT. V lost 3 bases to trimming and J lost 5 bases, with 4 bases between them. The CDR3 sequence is CASSDITEAFF. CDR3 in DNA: TGTGCCAGCAGTGATATTACTGAAGCTTTCTTT.

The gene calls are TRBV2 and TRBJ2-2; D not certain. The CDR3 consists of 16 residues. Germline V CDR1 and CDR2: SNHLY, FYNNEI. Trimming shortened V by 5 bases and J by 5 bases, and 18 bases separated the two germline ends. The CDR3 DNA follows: TGTGCCAGCAGTTATGGTAGGGCAGTAAGGACCGGGGAGCTGTTTTTT. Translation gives CASSYGRAVRTGELFF.

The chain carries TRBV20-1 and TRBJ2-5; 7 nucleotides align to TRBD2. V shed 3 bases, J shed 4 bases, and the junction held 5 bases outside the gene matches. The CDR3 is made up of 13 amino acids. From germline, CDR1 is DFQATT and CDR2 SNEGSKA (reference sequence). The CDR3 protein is CSASYSGAETQYF. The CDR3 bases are TGCAGTGCTAGTTACAGCGGGGCAGAGACCCAGTACTTC.

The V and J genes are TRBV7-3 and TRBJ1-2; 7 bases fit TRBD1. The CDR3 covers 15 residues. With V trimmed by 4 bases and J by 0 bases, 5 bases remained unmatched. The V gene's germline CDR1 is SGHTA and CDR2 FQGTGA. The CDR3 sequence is CASSSDRIPNYGYTF. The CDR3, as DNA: TGTGCCAGCAGCTCGGACAGGATCCCTAACTATGGCTACACCTTC.

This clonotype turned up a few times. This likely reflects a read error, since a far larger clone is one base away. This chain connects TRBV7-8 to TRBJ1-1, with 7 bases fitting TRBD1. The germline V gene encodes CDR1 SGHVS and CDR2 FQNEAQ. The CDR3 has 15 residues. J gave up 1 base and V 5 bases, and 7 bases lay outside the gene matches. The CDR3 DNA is TGTGCCAGCAGCCCTCGGGACAGAGCGAACACTGAAGCTTTCTTT. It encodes CASSPRDRANTEAFF.

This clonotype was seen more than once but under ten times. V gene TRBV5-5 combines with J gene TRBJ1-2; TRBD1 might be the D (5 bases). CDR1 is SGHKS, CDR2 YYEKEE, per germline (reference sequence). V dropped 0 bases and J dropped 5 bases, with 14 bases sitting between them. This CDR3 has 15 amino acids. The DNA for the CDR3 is TGTGCCAGCAGCTTGGGAGGGACCTCAGGTTATGGCTACACCTTC. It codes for CASSLGGTSGYGYTF. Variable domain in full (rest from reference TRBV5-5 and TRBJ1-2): DAGVTQSPTHLIKTRGQQVTLRCSPISGHKSVSWYQQVLGQGPQFIFQYYEKEERGRGNFPDRFSARQFPNYSSELNVNALLLGDSALYLCASSLGGTSGYGYTFGSGTRLTVV.

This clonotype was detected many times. CDR3 residues: CASSQDLRGGSGYTF. CDR3 nucleotide sequence: TGTGCCAGCAGCCAAGATCTCCGAGGGGGAAGCGGCTACACCTTC. The V and J genes are TRBV3-1 and TRBJ1-2; D might be TRBD1 (6 bases). Germline V gene lookup returns CDR1 LGHDT and CDR2 YNNKEL (reference sequence). Trimming shortened V by 0 bases and J by 8 bases, and 16 bases separated the two germline ends. The CDR3 covers 15 residues.

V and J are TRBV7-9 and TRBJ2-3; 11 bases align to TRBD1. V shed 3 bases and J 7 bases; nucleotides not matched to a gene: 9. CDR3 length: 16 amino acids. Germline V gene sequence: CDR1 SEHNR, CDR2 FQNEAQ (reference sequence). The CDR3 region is CASSFKPGQGENTQYF. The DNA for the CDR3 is TGTGCCAGCAGCTTTAAGCCGGGACAGGGGGAGAATACGCAGTATTTT.

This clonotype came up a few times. CDR3 sequence: CASSLAGQRNEKLFF. CDR3 bases: TGCGCCAGCAGCTTGGCAGGACAGCGAAATGAAAAACTGTTTTTT. This chain links TRBV5-1 with TRBJ1-4; D might be TRBD1 (6 bases). The CDR3 runs 15 residues. V was pared by 0 bases and J by 5 bases, with 11 bases between. Germline V gives CDR1 SGHRS, CDR2 YFSETQ.

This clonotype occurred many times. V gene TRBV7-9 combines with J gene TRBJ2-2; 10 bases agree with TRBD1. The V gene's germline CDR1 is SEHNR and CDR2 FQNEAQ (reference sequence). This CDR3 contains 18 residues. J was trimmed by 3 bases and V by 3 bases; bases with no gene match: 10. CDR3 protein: CASSFPRQGAGDTGELFF. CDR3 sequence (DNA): TGTGCCAGCAGCTTCCCACGACAGGGGGCAGGAGACACCGGGGAGCTGTTTTTT. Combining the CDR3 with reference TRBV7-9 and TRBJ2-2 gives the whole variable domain DTGVSQNPRHKITKRGQNVTFRCDPISEHNRLYWYRQTLGQGPEFLTYFQNEAQLEKSRLLSDRFSAERPKGSFSTLEIQRTEQGDSAMYLCASSFPRQGAGDTGELFFGEGSRLTVL.

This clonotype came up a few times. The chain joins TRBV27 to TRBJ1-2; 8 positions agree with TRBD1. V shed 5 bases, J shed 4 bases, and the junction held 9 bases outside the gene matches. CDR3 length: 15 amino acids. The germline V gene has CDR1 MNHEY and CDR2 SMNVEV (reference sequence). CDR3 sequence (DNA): TGTGCCAGCAGTGATCAAACAGGGGGGGCCTATGGCTACACCTTC. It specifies CASSDQTGGAYGYTF.

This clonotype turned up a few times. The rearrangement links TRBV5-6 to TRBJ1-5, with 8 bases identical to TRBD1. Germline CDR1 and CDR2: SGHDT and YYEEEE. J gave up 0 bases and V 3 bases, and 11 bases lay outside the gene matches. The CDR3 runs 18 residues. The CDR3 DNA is TGTGCCAGCAGCTCTACCGGGACAGGTAGATATAGCAATCAGCCCCAGCATTTT. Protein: CASSSTGTGRYSNQPQHF.

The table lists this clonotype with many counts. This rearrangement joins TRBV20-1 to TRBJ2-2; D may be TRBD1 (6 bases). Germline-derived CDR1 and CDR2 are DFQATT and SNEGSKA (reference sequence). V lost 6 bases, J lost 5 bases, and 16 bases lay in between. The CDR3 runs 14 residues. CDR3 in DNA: TGCAGTGCGCCGCTAGAAGGGGGAACCGGGGAGCTGTTTTTT. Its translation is CSAPLEGGTGELFF.

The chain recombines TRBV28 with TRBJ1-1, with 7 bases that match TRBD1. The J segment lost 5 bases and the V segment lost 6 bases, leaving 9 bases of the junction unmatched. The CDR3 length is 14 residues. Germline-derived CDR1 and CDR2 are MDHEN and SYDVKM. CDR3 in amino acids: CASSHDRVGTEAFF. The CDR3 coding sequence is TGTGCCAGCAGCCACGACAGGGTGGGGACTGAAGCTTTCTTT.

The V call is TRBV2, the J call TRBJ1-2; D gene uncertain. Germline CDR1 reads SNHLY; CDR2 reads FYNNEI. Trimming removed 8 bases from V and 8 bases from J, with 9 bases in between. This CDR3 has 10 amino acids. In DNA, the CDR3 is TGTGCCAGCCATAATAACGGCTACACCTTC. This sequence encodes CASHNNGYTF.

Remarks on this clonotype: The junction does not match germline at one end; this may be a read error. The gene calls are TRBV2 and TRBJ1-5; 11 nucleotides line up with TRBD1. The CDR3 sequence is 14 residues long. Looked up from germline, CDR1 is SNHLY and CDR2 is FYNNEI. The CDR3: CASTGQGANRPQHF. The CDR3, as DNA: TGTGCCAGCACAGGACAGGGGGCAAATCGGCCCCAGCATTTT.